The T cell receptor (beta chain) described here comes from a study of T cell responses to AZD1222 COVID-19 vaccine. Per germline, CDR1 MDHEN and CDR2 SYDVKM. The CDR3 has 12 amino acids. V was pared by 7 bases and J by 8 bases, with 14 bases between. Comments on this clone: The antigen is not known.

General observations from the study: Donors skewed white British and female; clonal diversity was possibly underestimated. Per reports, nearly half of all spike-specific TCRs target regions that are unmutated in variants. Scientists sampled the repertoires only once the peak T cell response had passed.

Profiled with immunoSEQ multiplex PCR; TCRdb holds only in-frame clones, not every one. The sample gives 35,000 to 50,000 clones, about 82% of which show up once; roughly 22% is in the top ten. The rearrangement uses TRBV28 and TRBJ1-1; D remains ambiguous. This TCR was recovered from an adult who received the MenACWY meningococcal vaccine as a control. The sample consisted of peripheral blood, taken 28 days after the second dose of the MenACWY control vaccine. The CDR3 sequence: CASNVDVREAFF. The CDR3 DNA reads as TGTGCCAGCAATGTGGACGTTCGAGAAGCTTTCTTT.